Listed here are 15 T cell receptor beta chains from one sample, sequenced in a study of T-cell memory formation after mild COVID-19. TCRdb recomputed calls from the 5' RACE reads with MiXCR, one row per CDR3 protein. Of 190,000 or so distinct CDR3 sequences in the sample, around 30% were seen once. The material sequenced was PBMCs or a T cell subset sorted from them (not recorded which). These receptors all stem from an adult woman who had mild COVID-19 (a few samples of this study predate the infection). Cell type and time point are not known.

This clonotype occurred a few times. The chain has TRBV18 and TRBJ2-1; D ambiguous. With 1 base removed from V and 2 bases from J, the gap between germline ends came to 9 bases. The V gene's germline CDR1 is KGHSH and CDR2 LQKENI. The CDR3 totals 15 residues. CDR3 in DNA: TGTGCCAGCTCACCACAGGGTAGCCCCTACAATGAGCAGTTCTTC. Encoded protein: CASSPQGSPYNEQFF. Full variable domain (rest looked up from reference TRBV18 and TRBJ2-1): NAGVMQNPRHLVRRRGQEARLRCSPMKGHSHVYWYRQLPEEGLKFMVYLQKENIIDESGMPKERFSAEFPKEGPSILRIQQVVRGDSAAYFCASSPQGSPYNEQFFGPGTRLTVL.

The rearrangement joins TRBV15 to TRBJ2-2; no reliable D call. Germline V gene sequence: CDR1 LNHNV, CDR2 YYDKDF (reference sequence). With 0 bases removed from V and 0 bases from J, the gap between germline ends came to 11 bases. CDR3 size: 17 residues. The CDR3 bases are TGTGCCACCAGCAGAGATAGGGTAACCGCGAACACCGGGGAGCTGTTTTTT. It codes for CATSRDRVTANTGELFF.

The table lists this clonotype with a few counts. Relative to the germline gene, one junction end is altered; a read error may explain this. The CDR3 DNA follows: TGTGCCAGCAGTCACTCCCGGGAGCGGCGCACTGAAGCTTTCTTT. The encoded protein is CASSHSRERRTEAFF. This chain uses TRBV6-5 with TRBJ1-1; D unresolved. CDR3 length: 15 amino acids. From germline, CDR1 is MNHEY and CDR2 SVGAGI.

The chain employs TRBV9 and TRBJ2-2, with TRBD2 as a possible D gene (5 bases). Germline assignment: CDR1 SGDLS and CDR2 YYNGEE. The CDR3 loop spans 15 amino acids. V was shortened by 0 bases and J by 1 base, with 7 bases between the two germline ends. Written as DNA, the CDR3 is TGTGCCAGCAGCGTAGGCGGGCTGAACACCGGGGAGCTGTTTTTT. Its protein product is CASSVGGLNTGELFF.

This clonotype was seen at least ten times. This sequence joins TRBV20-1 and TRBJ1-2, with D possibly matching TRBD1 (6 bases). Germline CDR1 is DFQATT and CDR2 is SNEGSKA (reference sequence). Trimming left V 3 bases short and J 2 bases short, with 28 bases between. This CDR3 spans 19 amino acids. CDR3 nucleotide sequence: TGCAGTGCTAGTCCAGCGACAACCCGACAACACAGGGACAACTATGGCTACACCTTC. Amino acids: CSASPATTRQHRDNYGYTF.

V and J are TRBV5-1 and TRBJ2-2; weak D call: TRBD1 (6 bases). V was cut by 4 bases and J by 3 bases, with 13 bases left in between. The CDR3 consists of 15 residues. CDR1 and CDR2 from the germline V gene are SGHRS and YFSETQ. CDR3 DNA sequence: TGCGCCAGCAGCATAAGACAGGACGACACCGGGGAGCTGTTTTTT. It yields the protein CASSIRQDDTGELFF.

This clonotype showed up just a few times. The chain has TRBV4-3 and TRBJ2-5; perhaps TRBD1 as D (6 bases). V shed 1 base and J shed 3 bases, with 21 bases lying between them. The germline V gene has CDR1 LGHNA and CDR2 YSLEER. The CDR3 runs 18 residues. DNA of the CDR3: TGCGCCAGCAGCCAAGCCCTGGCCGGACCAGGGGCTAAAGAGACCCAGTACTTC. Translation: CASSQALAGPGAKETQYF.

The gene calls are TRBV15 and TRBJ1-2, with 10 nucleotides matching TRBD1. CDR1 LNHNV and CDR2 YYDKDF come from the germline V gene (reference sequence). The CDR3 consists of 16 residues. J lost 2 bases, V lost 3 bases, and 6 bases had no gene match. CDR3 in amino acids: CATSSYPGQGNYGYTF. The CDR3, as DNA: TGTGCCACCAGCAGCTACCCGGGACAGGGGAACTATGGCTACACCTTC. Together with reference TRBV15 and TRBJ1-2, the CDR3 gives the full variable domain: DAMVIQNPRYQVTQFGKPVTLSCSQTLNHNVMYWYQQKSSQAPKLLFHYYDKDFNNEADTPDNFQSRRPNTSFCFLDIRSPGLGDTAMYLCATSSYPGQGNYGYTFGSGTRLTVV.

The chain joins TRBV7-8 to TRBJ1-1, with D uncertain. Trimming removed 2 bases at V and 9 bases at J, with 19 bases between. Looked up from germline, CDR1 is SGHVS and CDR2 is FQNEAQ. The CDR3 sequence is 15 residues long. This CDR3 reads CASSLPPGGQDKAFF. CDR3 DNA sequence: TGTGCCAGCAGCTTACCCCCCGGAGGTCAAGACAAAGCTTTCTTT.

The V call is TRBV27, the J call TRBJ2-1; 11 nucleotides agree with TRBD2. V shed 9 bases, J shed 3 bases, and the junction held 7 bases outside the gene matches. CDR1 is MNHEY, CDR2 SMNVEV, per germline (reference sequence). The CDR3 consists of 15 residues. CDR3 region: CASHSGGARYNEQFF. The CDR3 bases are TGTGCCAGTCATAGCGGGGGGGCTCGCTACAATGAGCAGTTCTTC.

A few counts support this clonotype. This chain connects TRBV4-2 to TRBJ2-7; 8 bases fit TRBD2. Trimming cost V 5 bases and J 0 bases; bases outside gene matches: 6. There are 15 residues in the CDR3. Germline CDR1 reads LGHNA; CDR2 reads YNFKEQ. The CDR3 DNA reads TGTGCCAGCAGCGGGCGGCTAGCGGGCTCCTACGAGCAGTACTTC. Translating it yields CASSGRLAGSYEQYF.

This clonotype was seen only a few times. This chain links TRBV11-3 with TRBJ2-7; possible D gene TRBD2, 6 bases. The length of the CDR3 is 14 residues. V lost 5 bases and J lost 7, with 18 bases in between. CDR1 is SGHNT, CDR2 YENEEA, per germline. CDR3 in amino acids: CASSITGRPLEQYF. CDR3 coding DNA: TGTGCCAGCAGCATTACCGGGAGACCCTTGGAGCAGTACTTC.

J is TRBJ2-4 and V is TRBV15, with 8 bases that match TRBD1. V shed 2 bases, J shed 1 base, and the junction held 4 bases outside the gene matches. In germline, CDR1 is LNHNV, CDR2 YYDKDF (reference sequence). The CDR3 is made up of 16 amino acids. CDR3 amino acids: CATSRPWTGAKNIQYF. In DNA, the CDR3 is TGTGCCACCAGCAGACCGTGGACAGGGGCCAAAAACATTCAGTACTTC.

This clonotype was seen a handful of times. The chain couples TRBV7-9 to TRBJ1-2, with a weak D call TRBD1 (6 bases). Trimming stripped 6 bases from V and 8 bases from J, with 16 bases between. Germline values: CDR1 SEHNR, CDR2 FQNEAQ (reference sequence). The CDR3 totals 13 residues. This chain's CDR3 is CASSYRDLRGYTF. The CDR3 nucleotides are TGTGCCAGCAGTTACAGGGACCTGAGGGGCTACACCTTC.

This clonotype was detected ten times or more. The CDR3 bases are TGTGCCAGCAGCTTCGGGACCAGACCGGATACGCAGTATTTT. It encodes CASSFGTRPDTQYF. The rearrangement links TRBV7-6 to TRBJ2-3; D might be TRBD1 or TRBD2, each matching 5 bases. Germline V lookup: CDR1 SGHVS, CDR2 FNYEAQ. The CDR3 has 14 amino acids. The V and J ends lost 3 bases and 6 bases respectively, with 13 bases between them.